This T cell receptor beta chain was observed in a study of T cells expressing NK-cell markers. TCRdb derives one entry per CDR3 protein from the 5' RACE reads, leaving out DNA. This sample contains 550,000 to 600,000 distinct CDR3 sequences. The germline CDR1 and CDR2 sequences are MNHEY and SVGEGT. The CDR3 contains 13 residues. The sample comprised blood T cells: a sorted CD56 or NKG2C T cell subset, CD4+ or CD8+ T cells, or bulk PBMC T cells (not recorded which). The chain recombines TRBV6-2 or TRBV6-3 with TRBJ2-2; checking the TCRdb D call of TRBD1 is not possible without DNA. This receptor was taken from a man between 18 and 29 years old in good health. The CDR3 reads CASSWTGSGELFF.